This T cell receptor (beta chain) emerged from a study of T cell responses to AZD1222 COVID-19 vaccine. Findings and caveats of the study: Regions 160-218 and 743-854 held dominance among vaccine-associated CD4 TCRs, which spanned spike.

The protocol was immunoSEQ multiplex PCR, while the TCRdb copy is restricted to in-frame clones and leaves out a portion. The sample yields under 150,000 clones, roughly nine tenths seen once. Points on this clone: What it recognizes is unknown.

V was clipped by 3 bases and J by 2 bases, with 14 bases between them. This CDR3 has 15 residues. Germline V CDR1 and CDR2: LNHDA, SQIVND (reference sequence). The source was peripheral blood, collected 28 days after the second AZD1222 dose. The chain carries TRBV19 and TRBJ2-7; D could derive from TRBD1 or TRBD2 (5 bases each). The sequence derives from an adult who received the AZD1222 COVID-19 vaccine. The CDR3 nucleotides read TGTGCCAGTAGTATTCGGGACCCCGGGGCCTACGAGCAGTACTTC. Translated: CASSIRDPGAYEQYF.